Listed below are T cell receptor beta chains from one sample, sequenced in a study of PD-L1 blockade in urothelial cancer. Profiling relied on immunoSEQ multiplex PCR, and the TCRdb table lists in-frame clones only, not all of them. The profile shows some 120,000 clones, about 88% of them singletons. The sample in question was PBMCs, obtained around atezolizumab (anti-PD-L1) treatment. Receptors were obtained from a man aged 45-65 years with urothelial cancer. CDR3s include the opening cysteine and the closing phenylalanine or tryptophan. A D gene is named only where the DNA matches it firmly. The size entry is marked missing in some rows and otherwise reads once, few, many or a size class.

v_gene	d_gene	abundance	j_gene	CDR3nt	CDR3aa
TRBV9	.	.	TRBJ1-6	TGTGCCAGCAGTGTAGAGTCCGACTACCTCGGACCCCTCCACTTT	CASSVESDYLGPLHF
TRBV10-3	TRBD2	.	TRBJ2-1	TGTGCCATCAGCCCTAGCGGGAGAGGGAACAATGAGCAGTTCTTC	CAISPSGRGNNEQFF
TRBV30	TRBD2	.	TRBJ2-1	TGTGCCTGGAGTGTACTAGGACTAGGGTCCTACAATGAGCAGTTCTTC	CAWSVLGLGSYNEQFF
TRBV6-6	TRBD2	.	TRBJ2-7	TGTGCCAGCAGCGACAGAGTAGCGGGGGGCAACGAGCAGTACTTC	CASSDRVAGGNEQYF
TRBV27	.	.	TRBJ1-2	TGTGCCAGCAGCCTTACCGGCAGGGTTGGCTATGGCTACACCTTC	CASSLTGRVGYGYTF
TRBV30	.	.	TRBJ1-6	TGTGCCTGGAGTGTAATGGCGGTGAGCTCCTATAATTCACCCCTCCACTTT	CAWSVMAVSSYNSPLHF
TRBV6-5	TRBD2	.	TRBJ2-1	TGTGCCAGCGGACTAGCGGGATTCTACAATGAGCAGTTCTTC	CASGLAGFYNEQFF
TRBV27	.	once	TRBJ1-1	TGTGCCAGCAGTTTATCGCAGGGGTCGACCCCGAACACTGAAGCTTTCTTT	CASSLSQGSTPNTEAFF
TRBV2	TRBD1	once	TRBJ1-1	TGTGCCAGCAGCGAGGACAGGGGGCTGGGGAATGAAGCTTTCTTT	CASSEDRGLGNEAFF
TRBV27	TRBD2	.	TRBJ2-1	TGTGCCAGTAGCGGGACCCAATTGCCGAATGAGCAGTTCTTC	CASSGTQLPNEQFF
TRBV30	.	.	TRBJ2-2	TGTGCCTGGAGCAGGAGGGCCGGGGAGCTGTTTTTT	CAWSRRAGELFF
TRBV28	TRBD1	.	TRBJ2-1	TGTGCCAGCACCCCTGCGGACAGGCGCTACAATGAGCAGTTCTTC	CASTPADRRYNEQFF
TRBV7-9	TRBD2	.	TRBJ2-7	TGTGCCAGCAGCTTAGCCCCTGGCGGGAGGTCCTACGAGCAGTACTTC	CASSLAPGGRSYEQYF
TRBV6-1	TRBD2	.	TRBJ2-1	TGTGCCAGCGACGGGAGGACTGAGCAGTTCTTC	CASDGRTEQFF
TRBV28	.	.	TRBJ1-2	TGTGCCAGTTGCCGGGATATCCGTGGCTACACCTTC	CASCRDIRGYTF
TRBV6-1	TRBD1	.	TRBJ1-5	TGTGCCAGCAGTGTACCCCGGGACAGGGGGGCGAACCCCAATCAGCCCCAGCATTTT	CASSVPRDRGANPNQPQHF
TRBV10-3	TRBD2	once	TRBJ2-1	TGTGCCATCAGTAAGGGGGGGCATGGCGGCAGCGGGGGTCTTTACAATGAGCAGTTCTTC	CAISKGGHGGSGGLYNEQFF
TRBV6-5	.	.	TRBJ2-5	TGTGCCAGCAGTTACGACTTACATCAGGGGAACCAGTACTTC	CASSYDLHQGNQYF
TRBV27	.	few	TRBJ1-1	TGTGCCAGCACCAGGACGGGGAGGACTGAAGCTTTCTTT	CASTRTGRTEAFF
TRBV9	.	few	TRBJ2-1	TGTGCCAGCAGCGTAGGAGCTAGCAACAATGAGCAGTTCTTC	CASSVGASNNEQFF
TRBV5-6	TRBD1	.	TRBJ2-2	TGTGCCAGCAGCGCTCGGGACAGGGGTAACACCGGGGAGCTGTTTTTT	CASSARDRGNTGELFF
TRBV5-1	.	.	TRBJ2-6	TGCGCCAGCAGCTTGGAAGGGGCCTCTGGGGCCAACGTCCTGACTTTC	CASSLEGASGANVLTF
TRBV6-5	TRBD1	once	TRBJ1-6	TGTGCCAGCAGAGATCCCGGGACAGGTGGTTCACCCCTCCACTTT	CASRDPGTGGSPLHF
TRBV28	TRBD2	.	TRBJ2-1	TGTGCCAGCAGCCCCCACTCCGGGACTAGCGGTTACAATGAGCAGTTCTTC	CASSPHSGTSGYNEQFF
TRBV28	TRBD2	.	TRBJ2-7	TGTGCCAGCACTAGCGGGAGCCTCTCCTACGAGCAGTACTTC	CASTSGSLSYEQYF
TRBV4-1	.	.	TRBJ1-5	TGCGCCAGCAGCCAAGTCACAGGGCGTGATAGTCAGCCCCAGCATTTT	CASSQVTGRDSQPQHF
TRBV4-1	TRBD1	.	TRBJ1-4	TGCGCCAGCAGCCAAGAGGCCCGCAGGGGGACCCTGGTTAGGCTGTTTTTT	CASSQEARRGTLVRLFF